This T cell receptor beta chain is from a study of patients and donors after allogeneic stem cell transplantation. One entry per CDR3 protein results from TCRdb running MiXCR on the RT-PCR reads. The table records approximately 200,000 distinct CDR3 sequences, less than 15% of them present only once. CDR1 is LNHDA, CDR2 SQIVND, per germline (reference sequence). The CDR3 spans 17 residues. V gave up 1 base and J gave up 0 bases, with 12 bases separating them. This sequence originates from a human donor who was either an allogeneic HSCT recipient or a stem cell or donor lymphocyte infusion donor (not recorded which). It is not recorded whose cells these are; they may come from a transplant donor. V gene TRBV19 combines with J gene TRBJ2-2; D might be TRBD2 (6 bases). What was sequenced was blood, either unsorted or a sorted T cell fraction (not recorded which). CDR3 nucleotides: TGTGCCAGTAGTATAGGGGGAGGCCTTGCGAACACCGGGGAGCTGTTTTTT. It codes for CASSIGGGLANTGELFF.